Following are 3 T cell receptor beta chains from one sample sequenced in a study of cytomegalovirus exposure and HLA in healthy donors. Sequencing was performed with immunoSEQ multiplex PCR; in TCRdb, only in-frame clones are kept and a portion is missing. This sample has 80,000 to 100,000 clones, with roughly nine tenths found just once. Sequenced input: PBMCs. Receptors were obtained from a man younger than 30 in good health and CMV-seropositive.

This chain links TRBV9 with TRBJ2-2; D gene ambiguous. V lost 2 bases to trimming and J lost 4 bases, with 12 bases between them. The CDR3 is made up of 15 amino acids. From germline, CDR1 is SGDLS and CDR2 YYNGEE. CDR3: CASSVRQEPTGELFF. The DNA for the CDR3 is TGTGCCAGCAGCGTCCGGCAGGAACCCACCGGGGAGCTGTTTTTT.

The chain is built from TRBV27 and TRBJ2-7, with 12 bases matching TRBD2. The junction had 5 bases not matched to a gene; V was cut back by 6 bases and J by 2 bases. The CDR3 totals 15 residues. CDR1 and CDR2 from the germline V gene are MNHEY and SMNVEV (reference sequence). CDR3 residues: CASSSTSGRPYEQYF. CDR3 coding DNA: TGTGCCAGCAGCTCGACTAGCGGGAGACCCTACGAGCAGTACTTC.

This sequence joins TRBV10-1 and TRBJ2-7; D gene uncertain. Germline V lookup: CDR1 WNHNN, CDR2 SYGVQD (reference sequence). The CDR3 sequence is 13 residues long. V was clipped by 2 bases and J by 2 bases, with 7 bases between them. The CDR3 DNA follows: TGCGCCAGCAGTGAGGCGCCGACCTACGAGCAGTACTTC. Translating gives CASSEAPTYEQYF.